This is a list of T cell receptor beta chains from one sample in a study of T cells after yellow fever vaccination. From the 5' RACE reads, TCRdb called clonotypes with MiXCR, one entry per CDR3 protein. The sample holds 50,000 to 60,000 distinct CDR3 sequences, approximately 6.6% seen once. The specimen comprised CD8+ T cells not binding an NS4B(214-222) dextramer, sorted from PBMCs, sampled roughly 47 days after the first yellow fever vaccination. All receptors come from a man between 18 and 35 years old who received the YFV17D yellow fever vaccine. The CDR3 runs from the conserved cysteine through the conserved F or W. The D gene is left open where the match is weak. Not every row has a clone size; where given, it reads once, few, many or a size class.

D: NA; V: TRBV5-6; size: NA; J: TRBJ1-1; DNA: TGTGCCAGCACCGCTCTGGGGGGGGCTGAAGCTTTCTTT; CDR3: CASTALGGAEAFF
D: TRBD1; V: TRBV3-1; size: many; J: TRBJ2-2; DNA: TGTGCCAGCAGCCCCGGACAGGGGTTGATCACCGGGGAGCTGTTTTTT; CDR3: CASSPGQGLITGELFF
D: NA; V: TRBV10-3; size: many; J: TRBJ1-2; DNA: TGTGCCATCAGTGAAGGAACAGAGAACTATGGCTACACCTTC; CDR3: CAISEGTENYGYTF
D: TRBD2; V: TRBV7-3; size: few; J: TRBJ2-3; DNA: TGTGCCAGCAGCCCAACCCCTGGACTAGCGGGTAACACAGATACGCAGTATTTT; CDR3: CASSPTPGLAGNTDTQYF
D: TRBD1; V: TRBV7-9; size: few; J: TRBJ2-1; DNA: TGTGCCAGCAGCTTCCCCCTAGACAGGGAAGAGTTCTTC; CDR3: CASSFPLDREEFF
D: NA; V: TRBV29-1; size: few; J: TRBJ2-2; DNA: TGCAGCGGCGGAGGGTTGGACACCGGGGAGCTGTTTTTT; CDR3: CSGGGLDTGELFF
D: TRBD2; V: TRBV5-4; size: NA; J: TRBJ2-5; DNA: TGTGCCAGCAGCTTGAAACTAGCGGTCGGAGAGACCCAGTACTTC; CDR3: CASSLKLAVGETQYF
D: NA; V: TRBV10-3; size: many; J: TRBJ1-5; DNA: TGTGCCACCCAGGACAGCCCGGATAGCAATCAGCCCCAGCATTTT; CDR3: CATQDSPDSNQPQHF
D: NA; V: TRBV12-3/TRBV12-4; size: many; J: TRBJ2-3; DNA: TGTGCCAGCACCTCGACTGAGTCTAGCACAGATACGCAGTATTTT; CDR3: CASTSTESSTDTQYF
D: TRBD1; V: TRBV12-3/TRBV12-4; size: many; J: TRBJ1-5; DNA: TGTGCCAGCAGTAGAACGACAGGGGCCGGCTATAGCAATCAGCCCCAGCATTTT; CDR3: CASSRTTGAGYSNQPQHF
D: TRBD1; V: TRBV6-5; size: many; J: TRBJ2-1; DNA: TGTGCCAGCAGTTCGACAGGGAATGAGCAGTTCTTC; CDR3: CASSSTGNEQFF
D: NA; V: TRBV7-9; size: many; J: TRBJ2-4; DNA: TGTGCCAGCAGCTTAGACGGGGTAGCCAAAAACATTCAGTACTTC; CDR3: CASSLDGVAKNIQYF
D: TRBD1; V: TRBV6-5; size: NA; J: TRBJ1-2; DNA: TGTGCCAGCAGTTTTACAGGGGGTCAGGACTATGGCTACACCTTC; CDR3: CASSFTGGQDYGYTF
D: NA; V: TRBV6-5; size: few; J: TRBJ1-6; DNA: TGTGCCAGCAGTTACTTCGGCTCCTATAATTCACCCCTCCACTTT; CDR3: CASSYFGSYNSPLHF
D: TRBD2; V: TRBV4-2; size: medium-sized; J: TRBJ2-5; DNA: TGTGCCAGCAGCCAAGGACTAGCTCAAGAGACCCAGTACTTC; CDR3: CASSQGLAQETQYF
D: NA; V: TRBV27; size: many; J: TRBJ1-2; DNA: TGTGCCAGCAGACCCGGGGGGGACTATGGCTACACCTTC; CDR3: CASRPGGDYGYTF
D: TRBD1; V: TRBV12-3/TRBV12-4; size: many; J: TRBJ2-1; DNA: TGTGCCAGCAGTATCCGGGACAGGGCCTCCTACAATGAGCAGTTCTTC; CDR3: CASSIRDRASYNEQFF
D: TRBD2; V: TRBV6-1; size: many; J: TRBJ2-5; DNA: TGTGCCAGCAGCCTCGGACTAGCGGGGTACCAAGAGACCCAGTACTTC; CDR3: CASSLGLAGYQETQYF
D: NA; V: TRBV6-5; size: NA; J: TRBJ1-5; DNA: TGTGCCAGCAGTTACTCGCCGGGCAATCAGCGCCAGCATTTT; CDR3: CASSYSPGNQRQHF
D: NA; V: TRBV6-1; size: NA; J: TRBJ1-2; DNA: TGTGCCAGCAGTGGGTGGGACCTGCGCCTCTATGGCTACACCTTC; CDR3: CASSGWDLRLYGYTF
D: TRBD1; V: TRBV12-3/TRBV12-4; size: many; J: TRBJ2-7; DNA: TGTGCCAGCAGTCCCGGGACAGGGTTCTACGAGCAGTACTTC; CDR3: CASSPGTGFYEQYF
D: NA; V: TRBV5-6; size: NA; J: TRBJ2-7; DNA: TGTGCCAGCAGCTTGGACACGCCCGCATACGAGCAGTACTTC; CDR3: CASSLDTPAYEQYF
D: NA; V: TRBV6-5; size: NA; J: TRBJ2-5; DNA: TGTGCCAGCAGTTATCATAGGCCCCAAGAGACCCAGTACTTC; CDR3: CASSYHRPQETQYF
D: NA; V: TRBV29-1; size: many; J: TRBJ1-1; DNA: TGCAGCGTTGGGGCAGGGGCTGAAGCTTTCTTT; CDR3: CSVGAGAEAFF
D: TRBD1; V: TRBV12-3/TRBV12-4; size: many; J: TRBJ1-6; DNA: TGTGCCAGCAGCCCTTGGACAGGGGGCTACTCACCCCTCCACTTT; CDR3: CASSPWTGGYSPLHF
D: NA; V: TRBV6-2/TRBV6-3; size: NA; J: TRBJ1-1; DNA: TGTGCCAGCAGTTACGGGGGCATCACTGAAGCTTTCTTT; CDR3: CASSYGGITEAFF
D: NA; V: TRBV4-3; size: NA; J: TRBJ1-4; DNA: TGCGCCAGCAGCCCTAGACAGAAAACAAATGAAAAACTGTTTTTT; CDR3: CASSPRQKTNEKLFF
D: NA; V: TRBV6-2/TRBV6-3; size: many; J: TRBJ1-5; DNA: TGTGCCAGCAGCTCCGGGACAAGGGAGGTTCAGCCCCAGCATTTT; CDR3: CASSSGTREVQPQHF
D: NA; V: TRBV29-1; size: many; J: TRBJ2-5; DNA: TGCAGCGTTGTGTTCTCAGGGGATAGGGAAGAGACCCAGTACTTC; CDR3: CSVVFSGDREETQYF
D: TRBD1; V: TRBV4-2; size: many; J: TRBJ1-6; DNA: TGTGCCAGCAGCCAAACTGTTACCGAACACAGGGGCCCTTATTCACCCCTCCACTTT; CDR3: CASSQTVTEHRGPYSPLHF
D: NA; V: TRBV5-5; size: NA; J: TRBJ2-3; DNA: TGTGCCAGCAGCTCCTACCTCGGGGGGCCCAGCACAGATACGCAGTATTTT; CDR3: CASSSYLGGPSTDTQYF
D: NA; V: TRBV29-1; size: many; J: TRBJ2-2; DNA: TGCAGCGTTCCGACAGAGAACACCGGGGAGCTGTTTTTT; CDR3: CSVPTENTGELFF
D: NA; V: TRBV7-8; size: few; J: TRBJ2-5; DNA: TGTGCCAGCAGCTTCCCCTCACTAGTGGGGGGACCGGGAGAGACCCAGTACTTC; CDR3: CASSFPSLVGGPGETQYF
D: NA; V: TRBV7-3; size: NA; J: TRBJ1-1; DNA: TGTGCCAGCAGCTTATTTCCAGGGAGGACTGAAGCTTTCTTT; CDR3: CASSLFPGRTEAFF
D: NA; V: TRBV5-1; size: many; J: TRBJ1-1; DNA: TGCGCCAGCAGTCCTTGGGGGGGAGTGAACACTGAAGCTTTCTTT; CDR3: CASSPWGGVNTEAFF
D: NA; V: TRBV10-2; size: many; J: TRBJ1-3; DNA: TGCGCCAGCATGGGGGAAGCTGGAAACACCATATATTTT; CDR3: CASMGEAGNTIYF
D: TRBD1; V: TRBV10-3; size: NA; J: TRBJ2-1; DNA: TGTGCCATCAGTGAGTCACAGGACAGGGATTACAATGAGCAGTTCTTC; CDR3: CAISESQDRDYNEQFF
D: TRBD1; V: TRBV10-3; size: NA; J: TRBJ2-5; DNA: TGTGCCATCAGTGATTCCGGGACAGGGGGCGGGGAGACCCAGTACTTC; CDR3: CAISDSGTGGGETQYF
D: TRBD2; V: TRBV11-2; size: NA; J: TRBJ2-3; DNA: TGTGCCAGCAGCTTAGATCGAACGGGGGGAACCACAGATACGCAGTATTTT; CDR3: CASSLDRTGGTTDTQYF
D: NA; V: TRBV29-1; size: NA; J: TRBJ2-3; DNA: TGCAGCGTTCTATTTTGGGGTCCCAGCAGCACAGATACGCAGTATTTT; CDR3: CSVLFWGPSSTDTQYF
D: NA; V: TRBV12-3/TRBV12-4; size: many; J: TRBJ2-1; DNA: TGTGCCAGCAGTCCCCAGGGGGGGCACTACAATGAGCAGTTCTTC; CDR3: CASSPQGGHYNEQFF
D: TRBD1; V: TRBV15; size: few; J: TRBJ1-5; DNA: TGTGCCACCAGCAGAGATTTGGAGACAGGGGGCTTTCCCCAGCATTTT; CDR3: CATSRDLETGGFPQHF
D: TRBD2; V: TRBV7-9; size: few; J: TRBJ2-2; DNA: TGTGCAGGGGAAGCGGGGGCCACCAACACCGGGGAGCTGTTTTTT; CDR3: CAGEAGATNTGELFF
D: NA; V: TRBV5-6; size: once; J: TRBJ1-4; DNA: TGTGCCAGCAGCTTGTTTCTGGATTGGAATGAAAAACTGTTTTTT; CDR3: CASSLFLDWNEKLFF
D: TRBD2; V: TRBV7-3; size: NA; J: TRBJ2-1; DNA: TGTGCCAGCAGCCCCAGTGGCGGGGGAGGGGATGAGCAGTTCTTC; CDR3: CASSPSGGGGDEQFF
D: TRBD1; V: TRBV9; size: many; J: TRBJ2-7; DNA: TGTGCCAGGGAAGGGGACAGCTATGGATACTACGAGCAGTACTTC; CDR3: CAREGDSYGYYEQYF
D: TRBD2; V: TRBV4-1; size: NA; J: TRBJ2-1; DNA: TGCGCCAGCAGCCGTCCCGGGACTAGCGAAAGAAATGAGCAGTTCTTC; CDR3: CASSRPGTSERNEQFF
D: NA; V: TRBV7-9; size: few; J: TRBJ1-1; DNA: TGTGCCAGCAGCTTAGAAGCGAACACTGAAGCTTTCTTT; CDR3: CASSLEANTEAFF
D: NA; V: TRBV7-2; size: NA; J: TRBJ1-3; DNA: TGTGCCAGCAGCCACCCGGCATCTCTCAACACCATATATTTT; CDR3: CASSHPASLNTIYF
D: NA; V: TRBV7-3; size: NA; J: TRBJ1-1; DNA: TGTGCCAGCAGCGTCCCCACCTTGACCTCGAACACTGAAGCTTTCTTT; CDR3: CASSVPTLTSNTEAFF
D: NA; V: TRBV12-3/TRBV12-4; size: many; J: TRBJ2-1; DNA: TGTGCCAGCACCCTTCGCGGGGGCTATGAGCAGTTCTTC; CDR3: CASTLRGGYEQFF
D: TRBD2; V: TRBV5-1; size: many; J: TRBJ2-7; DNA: TGCGCCAGCAGTGGACTAGCGGGGGTGAGATTCGACGAGCAGTACTTC; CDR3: CASSGLAGVRFDEQYF
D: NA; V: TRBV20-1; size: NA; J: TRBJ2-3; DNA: TGCAGTGCTAGCGTGGGTAGCACAGATACGCAGTATTTT; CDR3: CSASVGSTDTQYF
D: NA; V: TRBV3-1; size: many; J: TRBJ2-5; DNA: TGTGCCAGCAGCCTTTTAGGGACACTAGGGGAGACCCAGTACTTC; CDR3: CASSLLGTLGETQYF
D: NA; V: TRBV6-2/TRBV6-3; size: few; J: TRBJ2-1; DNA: TGTGCCAGCAGACCTGACAGGCGATACAATGAGCAGTTCTTC; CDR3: CASRPDRRYNEQFF
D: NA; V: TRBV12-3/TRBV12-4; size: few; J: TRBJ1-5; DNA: TGTGCCAGCAGGCGAGGGGTTCAGCCCCAGCATTTT; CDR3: CASRRGVQPQHF
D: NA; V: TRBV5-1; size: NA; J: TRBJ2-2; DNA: TGCGCCAGCAGCGGAGGGGGAGACGGGGAGCTGTTTTTT; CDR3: CASSGGGDGELFF
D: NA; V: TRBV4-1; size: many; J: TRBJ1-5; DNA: TGCGCCAGCAGCCAAGACGGGGGGGCGGGACAGCCCCAGCATTTT; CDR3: CASSQDGGAGQPQHF
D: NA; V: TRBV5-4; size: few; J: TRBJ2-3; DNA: TGTGCCAGCAGCGTCGTGATCGAAACAGATACGCAGTATTTT; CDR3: CASSVVIETDTQYF